The entry that follows covers one T cell receptor beta chain sequence. Its antigen remains unidentified. This sample is part of a study of shared clonotypes between healthy human individuals. Findings of the study overall: A generally larger estimated richness was seen in naive subsets than in memory subsets. Incompleteness in sorted-subset sequencing, despite large depth, was shown by rarefaction.

The assay was immunoSEQ multiplex PCR, and TCRdb's table has in-frame clones only and misses some. This table holds 1.4 million to 1.5 million clones, approximately 97% found once. Germline lookup yields CDR1 KGHSH and CDR2 LQKENI. This CDR3 has 14 amino acids. V gave up 2 bases and J gave up 0 bases, with 5 bases separating them. This TCR came from a man aged 30-40 years in good health. The sample consisted of naive CD4+ T cells sorted from blood. This sample's subset: CD45RA+ positively selected. The V and J genes are TRBV18 and TRBJ1-3; no clear D. Here the CDR3 DNA reads TGTGCCAGCTCACCATTGGGCTCTGGAAACACCATATATTTT. Amino acid sequence: CASSPLGSGNTIYF.